This TCR beta chain was identified during a study of shared clonotypes between healthy human individuals. Study background: The plates for each donor numbered three CD4 naive, three CD4 memory, two CD8 naive and one CD8 memory.

Whole-study findings and limits: Larger estimated richness was generally seen in naive subsets than in memory subsets.

Samples underwent the assay at deep level. Here immunoSEQ multiplex PCR was the method, and the copy in TCRdb shows in-frame clones only, minus some. Among more than 2 million clones, roughly 95% were seen once, and the ten largest hold 0.85% to 1.2%. CD45RO-negative CD8 cells positively selected for CCR7 made up the naive population, which excluded terminally differentiated effector memory CD45RA+ cells. Nashville, Tennessee was home to all donors, who were Caucasian adults. To note about this clone: Its antigen is undetermined. Other DNA sequences of this sample code for an identical CDR3.

The CDR3 length is 13 residues. The J segment lost 2 bases and the V segment lost 3 bases, leaving 1 base of the junction unmatched. In germline, CDR1 is WSHSY, CDR2 SAAADI. This receptor was obtained from a man aged 18 to 30 in good health. Sequencing used naive CD8+ T cells sorted from blood. The chain links TRBV10-2 to TRBJ2-7; 7 nucleotides align to TRBD1. CDR3 loop: CASSEDRAYEQYF. In nucleotides, the CDR3 is TGCGCCAGCAGTGAAGACAGGGCCTACGAGCAGTACTTC.